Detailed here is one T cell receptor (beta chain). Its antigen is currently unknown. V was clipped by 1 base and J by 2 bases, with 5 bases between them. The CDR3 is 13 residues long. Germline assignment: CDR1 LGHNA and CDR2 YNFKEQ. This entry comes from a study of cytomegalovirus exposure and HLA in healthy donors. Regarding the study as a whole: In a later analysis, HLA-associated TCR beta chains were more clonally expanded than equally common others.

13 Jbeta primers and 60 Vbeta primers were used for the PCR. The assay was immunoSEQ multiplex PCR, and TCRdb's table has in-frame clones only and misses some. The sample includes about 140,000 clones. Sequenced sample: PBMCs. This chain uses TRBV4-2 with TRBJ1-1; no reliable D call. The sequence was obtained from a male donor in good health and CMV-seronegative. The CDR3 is CASSQGVNTEAFF. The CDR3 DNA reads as TGTGCCAGCAGCCAAGGCGTAAACACTGAAGCTTTCTTT.